This T cell receptor (beta chain) was documented in a study of cytomegalovirus exposure and HLA in healthy donors. Background on the study: Out of 150 million to 200 million T cells, an earlier analysis found around 120 million unique TCR beta sequences in total.

The V gene's germline CDR1 is LGHNA and CDR2 YSLEER. This CDR3 contains 17 residues. Trimming left V 4 bases short and J 3 bases short, with 19 bases between. This PCR relied on a set of 60 Vbeta primers and 13 Jbeta primers. Libraries were prepared by immunoSEQ multiplex PCR; TCRdb keeps only in-frame clonotypes and omits some of them. The table has around 100,000 clones, 70% seen once. This clone was counted a single time. This rearrangement joins TRBV4-3 to TRBJ2-1, with TRBD2 as a possible D gene (5 bases). The sample taken for sequencing was PBMCs. The clonotype originates from a man aged 25-45 years in good health and CMV-seropositive. CDR3 amino acids: CASSPALGLPFYNEQFF. The DNA for the CDR3 is TGCGCCAGCAGCCCCGCCCTCGGACTGCCTTTCTACAATGAGCAGTTCTTC.